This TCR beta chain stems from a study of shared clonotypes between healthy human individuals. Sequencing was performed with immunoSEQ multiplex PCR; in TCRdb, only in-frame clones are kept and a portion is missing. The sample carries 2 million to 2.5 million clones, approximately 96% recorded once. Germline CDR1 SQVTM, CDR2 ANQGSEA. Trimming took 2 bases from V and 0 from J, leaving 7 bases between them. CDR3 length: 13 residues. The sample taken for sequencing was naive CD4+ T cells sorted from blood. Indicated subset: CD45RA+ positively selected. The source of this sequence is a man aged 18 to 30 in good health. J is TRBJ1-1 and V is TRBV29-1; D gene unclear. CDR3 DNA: TGCAGCGTTGAATGGGGAATGAACACTGAAGCTTTCTTT. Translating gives CSVEWGMNTEAFF.